A selection of T cell receptor beta chains follows, all from one sample in a study of human T cells and chemical hapten exposure. MiXCR, run by TCRdb on the 5' RACE reads, gives a single entry per CDR3 protein. The sample has 110,000 or so distinct CDR3 sequences, approximately 20% seen once. The receptors were gathered from a human donor in good health. Both conserved end residues are part of each CDR3. Each record gives: J gene, V gene, clone size, D gene, CDR3 protein, CDR3 DNA. A D gene is named only where the DNA matches it firmly. Size tells how often a clone was seen (once, few, many) or the class of an expanded clone, and some rows leave it out.

TRBJ2-7	TRBV28	few	-	CASSSPGSTYEQYF	TGTGCCAGCAGTTCCCCGGGGAGTACCTACGAGCAGTACTTC
TRBJ2-4	TRBV4-1	few	-	CASSQDRTVKNIQYF	TGCGCCAGCAGCCAAGACCGCACCGTGAAGAACATTCAGTACTTC
TRBJ1-4	TRBV2	few	-	CASSGGEGGEKLFF	TGTGCCAGCAGCGGCGGGGAAGGGGGTGAAAAACTGTTTTTT
TRBJ2-2	TRBV10-1	-	-	CASSESLLPYTGELFF	TGCGCCAGCAGTGAGTCACTACTCCCTTACACCGGGGAGCTGTTTTTT
TRBJ2-5	TRBV20-1	once	-	CSIPDMYQETQYF	TGCAGTATTCCGGACATGTACCAAGAGACCCAGTACTTC
TRBJ2-1	TRBV7-8	medium-sized	-	CASSLGRALPNNEQFF	TGTGCCAGCAGCTTAGGCAGGGCCTTACCGAACAATGAGCAGTTCTTC
TRBJ1-5	TRBV30	-	-	CAWSVGFRGGGNQPQHF	TGTGCCTGGAGTGTAGGGTTCCGAGGGGGAGGCAATCAGCCCCAGCATTTT
TRBJ1-5	TRBV30	-	-	CAWSGQADQPQHF	TGTGCCTGGAGTGGACAGGCGGATCAGCCCCAGCATTTT
TRBJ1-1	TRBV3-1	many	-	CASSQVEGEGNTEAFF	TGTGCCAGCAGCCAAGTAGAAGGGGAAGGAAACACTGAAGCTTTCTTT
TRBJ1-3	TRBV7-8	many	-	CASSLQGDTIYF	TGTGCCAGCAGTCTACAGGGAGACACCATATATTTT
TRBJ2-3	TRBV28	-	-	CASSSPGVRSTDTQYF	TGTGCCAGCAGTTCGCCGGGGGTTCGGAGTACAGATACGCAGTATTTT
TRBJ2-5	TRBV29-1	-	TRBD2	CSVGRTSFQETQYF	TGCAGCGTTGGACGGACTAGTTTCCAAGAGACCCAGTACTTC
TRBJ2-5	TRBV7-7	few	-	CASSLQQGGGETQYF	TGTGCTAGCAGCTTACAACAGGGCGGCGGGGAGACCCAGTACTTC
TRBJ2-1	TRBV11-2	-	TRBD2	CASSPLGGFHEQFF	TGTGCCAGCAGCCCTCTGGGAGGGTTCCATGAGCAGTTCTTC
TRBJ1-5	TRBV29-1	-	-	CSVETGNSNQPQHF	TGCAGCGTTGAAACTGGAAATAGCAATCAGCCCCAGCATTTT
TRBJ2-4	TRBV5-1	-	TRBD2	CASSAGLEAKNIQYF	TGCGCCAGCAGCGCGGGACTAGAAGCCAAAAACATTCAGTACTTC
TRBJ2-1	TRBV6-1	few	TRBD2	CASSELYGGLAGGEEQFF	TGTGCCAGCAGTGAATTGTACGGCGGACTAGCGGGAGGCGAGGAGCAGTTCTTC
TRBJ2-1	TRBV3-1	-	TRBD2	CAPPPLAGAGEQFF	TGTGCCCCCCCCCCACTAGCGGGAGCAGGTGAGCAGTTCTTC
TRBJ1-3	TRBV2	-	-	CASGRSQLGFSGNTIYF	TGTGCCAGCGGTCGGAGTCAGCTGGGTTTCTCTGGAAACACCATATATTTT
TRBJ1-5	TRBV5-1	many	TRBD1	CDGRTGGGSNQPQHF	TGCGACGGAAGGACAGGGGGCGGTAGCAATCAGCCCCAGCATTTT
TRBJ2-3	TRBV19	few	TRBD2	CASSSIYSGTSTDTQYF	TGTGCCAGTAGTTCTATTTATAGCGGGACTAGCACAGATACGCAGTATTTT
TRBJ2-7	TRBV4-1	-	-	CASSPNAPSGRLEQYF	TGCGCCAGCAGCCCTAACGCTCCCTCGGGACGGCTCGAGCAGTACTTC
TRBJ2-3	TRBV6-2/TRBV6-3	-	TRBD2	CACASGGSTDTQYF	TGTGCCTGCGCCAGCGGGGGAAGCACAGATACGCAGTATTTT
TRBJ2-1	TRBV5-1	-	-	CASSLGPSGSSSYNEQFF	TGCGCCAGCAGCTTGGGACCATCGGGTTCAAGCTCCTACAATGAGCAGTTCTTC
TRBJ1-5	TRBV20-1	few	-	CSATPDSNQPQHF	TGCAGTGCCACCCCGGATAGCAATCAGCCCCAGCATTTT
TRBJ2-7	TRBV6-2/TRBV6-3	few	-	CASTSSRGPGEQYF	TGTGCCAGCACCTCTAGCCGGGGCCCGGGGGAGCAGTACTTC
TRBJ2-7	TRBV12-3/TRBV12-4	few	-	CASSLGQTYEQYF	TGTGCCAGCAGTCTAGGACAGACCTACGAGCAGTACTTC
TRBJ2-7	TRBV28	once	TRBD2	CASRLLAGGYEQYF	TGTGCCAGCAGACTTCTAGCGGGAGGTTACGAGCAGTACTTC
TRBJ2-3	TRBV7-6	few	TRBD1	CASSIGTGHTDTQYF	TGTGCCAGCAGCATAGGGACAGGACACACAGATACGCAGTATTTT
TRBJ2-2	TRBV27	-	-	CASRHNTGELFF	TGTGCCAGCAGACACAACACCGGGGAGCTGTTTTTT
TRBJ2-3	TRBV25-1	-	-	CASSVTVTQYF	TGTGCCAGCAGTGTGACAGTTACGCAGTATTTT
TRBJ2-2	TRBV3-1	-	-	CASSQVRGGYTGELFF	TGTGCCAGCAGCCAAGTAAGGGGCGGGTACACCGGGGAGCTGTTTTTT
TRBJ2-3	TRBV6-5	-	-	CASRGTATDTQYF	TGTGCCAGCCGGGGGACTGCCACAGATACGCAGTATTTT
TRBJ2-3	TRBV3-1	-	-	CASSQVEATQYF	TGTGCCAGCAGCCAAGTCGAAGCTACGCAGTATTTT
TRBJ2-3	TRBV4-2	-	-	CASASRGSTDTQYF	TGTGCCAGCGCCAGCAGGGGTAGCACAGATACGCAGTATTTT
TRBJ2-2	TRBV2	-	TRBD2	CASRLGGTRRTGELFF	TGTGCCAGCAGGCTAGGCGGGACTAGGCGCACCGGGGAGCTGTTTTTT
TRBJ2-5	TRBV5-1	many	-	CASSLKETQYF	TGCGCCAGCAGCTTGAAAGAGACCCAGTACTTC
TRBJ2-7	TRBV20-1	few	-	CSAPPKLFEQYF	TGCAGTGCTCCCCCCAAGTTGTTCGAGCAGTACTTC
TRBJ2-4	TRBV5-1	few	TRBD2	CASSLASSGVKAKNIQYF	TGCGCCAGCAGCTTGGCCTCTAGCGGGGTGAAAGCCAAAAACATTCAGTACTTC
TRBJ1-1	TRBV18	few	-	CASSRGQYTEAFF	TGTGCCAGCTCACGTGGACAGTACACTGAAGCTTTCTTT
TRBJ2-7	TRBV6-6	few	-	CASTQNSYEQYF	TGTGCCAGCACCCAGAACTCCTACGAGCAGTACTTC